The text below deals with one T cell receptor beta chain. As yet, its antigen is unknown. Libraries were prepared by immunoSEQ multiplex PCR; TCRdb keeps only in-frame clonotypes and omits some of them. The repertoire has 40,000 to 55,000 clones, 86% of them found once; the top ten carry over 20%. Stated time point: pretreatment peripheral blood. This record belongs to a study of PD-L1 blockade in urothelial cancer. Whole-study context: As for prior chemotherapy regimens, patients had received 0 to 3. Study-level points and caveats: Survival was better when pretreatment blood TCR clonality fell below the median.

The germline V and J ends were trimmed by 4 bases and 4 bases, with 13 bases remaining between them. This CDR3 comprises 14 residues. The germline V gene encodes CDR1 MNHNS and CDR2 SASEGT. The sample here was PBMCs, taken around atezolizumab (anti-PD-L1) treatment. The clonotype comes from a man between 60 and 70 years old with urothelial cancer. The chain joins TRBV6-1 to TRBJ1-2, with TRBD1 as a possible D gene (6 bases). The CDR3 spells CASSVTQGVYGYTF. In DNA form, the CDR3 reads TGTGCCAGCAGTGTGACACAGGGAGTCTATGGCTACACCTTC.